The T cell receptor beta chain described here comes from a study of vaccination and CD4 T cells after COVID-19. In the case of this clonotype: The target antigen is unknown.

With the Oncomine TCR Beta short-read assay, DNA from cultured CD4+ T cells was sequenced. TCRdb ran MiXCR on the PCR reads and lists one entry per CDR3 protein. Of several thousand distinct CDR3 sequences in the sample, around 39% were seen once. As to treatment: approximately nine-day PBMC culture with coronavirus spike peptide pools or control peptides (ViraFEST assay). Prior to the COVID-19 pandemic (2011-2018), the unexposed donor's CD4+ T cells were collected. ViraFEST expanded antigen-specific T cells with peptide pools, then sequenced TCRs. V lost 3 bases, J lost 11 bases, and 17 bases lay in between. CDR1 is LNHNV, CDR2 YYDKDF, per germline (reference sequence). This CDR3 comprises 14 residues.

This sequence originates from a human donor in good health. The chain recombines TRBV15 with TRBJ1-5; D is possibly TRBD1 (6 bases). Sequencing was done on a sample of CD4+ T cells from blood, cultured in vitro. The CDR3 sequence: CATSRPGHQRAQHF. The CDR3 nucleotides are TGTGCCACCAGCAGGCCGGGACACCAAAGAGCCCAGCATTTT.